The 32 T cell receptor beta chains reported below all come from one sample, sequenced in a study of cytomegalovirus exposure and HLA in healthy donors. Use of 60 Vbeta and 13 Jbeta primers characterized the PCR. This table comes from immunoSEQ multiplex PCR, and its TCRdb copy is limited to in-frame clones, with some not included. This repertoire shows roughly 150,000 clones, around 75% found once; its top ten account for over 6.5%. Specimen: PBMCs. The receptor set was obtained from a man younger than 40 in good health and CMV-seronegative.

The chain couples TRBV13 to TRBJ2-3; 9 bases are a match to TRBD2. Germline V gene data show CDR1 as PRHDT and CDR2 as FYEKMQ (reference sequence). Trimming at V came to 5 bases and at J to 5 bases, leaving 11 bases not matched to a gene. The CDR3 covers 16 residues. The chain's CDR3 is CASSPRLAGVIDTQYF. In DNA form, the CDR3 reads TGTGCCAGCAGCCCCAGATTAGCGGGGGTAATAGATACGCAGTATTTT. Using reference TRBV13 and TRBJ2-3 for the parts outside the CDR3, the full variable domain is AAGVIQSPRHLIKEKRETATLKCYPIPRHDTVYWYQQGPGQDPQFLISFYEKMQSDKGSIPDRFSAQQFSDYHSELNMSSLELGDSALYFCASSPRLAGVIDTQYFGPGTRLTVL.

The rearrangement joins TRBV11-3 to TRBJ2-1, with 13 bases aligning to TRBD2. V lost 5 bases, J lost 10 bases, and 5 bases stayed unmatched. The CDR3 has 14 amino acids. The V gene's germline CDR1 is SGHNT and CDR2 YENEEA. The CDR3 is CASSPGTSGAEQFF. CDR3 bases: TGTGCCAGCAGCCCCGGGACTAGCGGGGCAGAGCAGTTCTTC.

J is TRBJ2-5 and V is TRBV30; 10 positions agree with TRBD2. Trimming took 7 bases from V and 5 from J; bases not matched to a gene: 13. Germline V lookup: CDR1 GTSNPN, CDR2 SVGIG (reference sequence). The CDR3 covers 15 residues. The CDR3: CAYLGAGGPWETQYF. CDR3 sequence (DNA): TGTGCCTACTTGGGAGCGGGGGGGCCGTGGGAGACCCAGTACTTC. The full variable domain, completed using reference TRBV30 and TRBJ2-5, is SQTIHQWPATLVQPVGSPLSLECTVEGTSNPNLYWYRQAAGRGLQLLFYSVGIGQISSEVPQNLSASRPQDRQFILSSKKLLLSDSGFYLCAYLGAGGPWETQYFGPGTRLLVL.

The chain couples TRBV5-6 to TRBJ2-7; tentatively, D is TRBD1 (6 bases). This CDR3 contains 14 residues. With 2 bases removed from V and 3 bases from J, the gap between germline ends came to 12 bases. CDR1 and CDR2 from the germline V gene are SGHDT and YYEEEE. CDR3: CASSLRGQHYEQYF. CDR3 DNA sequence: TGTGCCAGCAGCTTACGAGGACAGCACTACGAGCAGTACTTC.

There are a few counts of this clone. V and J are TRBV16 and TRBJ1-5; D perhaps matches TRBD1 (6 bases). Trimming pared 1 base from V and 7 bases from J, leaving 8 bases between. CDR1 is KGHSY, CDR2 FQNENV, per germline. This CDR3 region has 13 residues. CDR3 loop: CASSQYQGQPQHF. The CDR3 DNA reads as TGTGCCAGCAGCCAATACCAGGGGCAGCCCCAGCATTTT.

This clone was detected only a few times. The chain couples TRBV11-2 to TRBJ2-7; possibly TRBD2 for D (5 bases). V gave up 4 bases and J gave up 4 bases, with 8 bases separating them. Germline V gene lookup returns CDR1 SGHAT and CDR2 FQNNGV. CDR3 length equals 12 residues. The CDR3 bases are TGTGCCAGCAGCTCCCAGCGGTACGAGCAGTACTTC. It encodes CASSSQRYEQYF.

With respect to this clone: Additional DNA sequences in this sample encode the identical CDR3. This rearrangement joins TRBV19 to TRBJ1-2; a possible D gene is TRBD1 (6 bases). This CDR3 comprises 15 residues. Trimming took off 4 bases at V and 2 bases at J, with 14 bases between the two ends. In germline, CDR1 is LNHDA, CDR2 SQIVND (reference sequence). CDR3 sequence (DNA): TGTGCCAGTAGTACGGACAGCCCTGGGAACTATGGCTACACCTTC. It specifies CASSTDSPGNYGYTF.

This clone was found once. This chain links TRBV28 with TRBJ1-1, with a possible D match to TRBD1 (6 bases). CDR1 and CDR2 from the germline V gene are MDHEN and SYDVKM. Trimming shortened V by 7 bases and J by 0 bases, and 12 bases separated the two germline ends. The CDR3 sequence is 14 residues long. The CDR3 protein is CASTWGGLNTEAFF. CDR3 nucleotides: TGTGCCAGCACCTGGGGGGGCTTGAACACTGAAGCTTTCTTT.

This rearrangement joins TRBV30 to TRBJ1-4, with D uncertain. Germline CDR1 is GTSNPN and CDR2 is SVGIG (reference sequence). The CDR3 runs to 13 residues. V lost 7 bases, J lost 0 bases, and 9 bases lay in between. The CDR3 sequence is CAFLRATNEKLFF. The DNA of the CDR3 is TGTGCCTTTCTCCGGGCAACTAATGAAAAACTGTTTTTT.

The gene calls are TRBV7-6 and TRBJ1-2; TRBD1 matches at 7 bases. Losses at the gene ends were 4 bases for V and 4 bases for J; bases not matched to a gene: 9. Germline V lookup: CDR1 SGHVS, CDR2 FNYEAQ. The CDR3 contains 15 residues. The chain's CDR3 is CASSSRTGGAYGYTF. The CDR3 nucleotides read TGTGCCAGCAGCTCCCGGACAGGAGGAGCCTATGGCTACACCTTC.

The chain employs TRBV30 and TRBJ1-6; no firm D call. The V gene lost 2 bases and the J gene lost 8 bases, with 10 bases spanning the gap. The CDR3 contains 13 residues. Germline V gene sequence: CDR1 GTSNPN, CDR2 SVGIG (reference sequence). The CDR3 region is CAWSLPSYSPLHF. CDR3 nucleotides: TGTGCCTGGAGTCTCCCGTCCTATTCACCCCTCCACTTT.

This clone has just a few counts. The J gene is TRBJ1-1, the V gene TRBV5-4; D call uncertain. CDR1 is SGHNT and CDR2 is YYREEE in the germline V gene (reference sequence). The germline V and J ends were trimmed by 0 bases and 5 bases, with 11 bases remaining between them. The CDR3 is made up of 14 amino acids. The CDR3 bases are TGTGCCAGCAGCTTGGAGGGAGTTAGGACTGAAGCTTTCTTT. Amino acids: CASSLEGVRTEAFF.

This clone was recorded only once. The chain is built from TRBV6-5 and TRBJ2-2; 8 bases are a match to TRBD2. This CDR3 comprises 15 residues. Germline values: CDR1 MNHEY, CDR2 SVGAGI. V lost 6 bases, J lost 3 bases, and 6 bases stayed unmatched. The CDR3 DNA is TGTGCCAGCAGACTGGGACTAGGGTACACCGGGGAGCTGTTTTTT. It specifies CASRLGLGYTGELFF.

This sequence joins TRBV29-1 and TRBJ1-3; no reliable D call. CDR1 is SQVTM and CDR2 is ANQGSEA in the germline V gene. This CDR3 is built from 13 residues. V was trimmed by 2 bases and J by 1 base, leaving 6 bases between them. The CDR3 region is CSVELTSGNTIYF. CDR3 nucleotide sequence: TGCAGCGTTGAACTCACATCTGGAAACACCATATATTTT.

The rearrangement links TRBV9 to TRBJ1-1, with 8 bases that match TRBD1. CDR1 is SGDLS, CDR2 YYNGEE, per germline. This CDR3 region has 16 residues. Unmatched junction bases numbered 8, after V lost 4 bases and J lost 0 bases. The DNA for the CDR3 is TGTGCCAGCAGCTCCCAGGGGGCGGGTTTGAACACTGAAGCTTTCTTT. It is translated as CASSSQGAGLNTEAFF.

V is TRBV2 and J is TRBJ2-7; 11 nucleotides align to TRBD1. The trim removed 7 bases at V and 7 bases at J, leaving 9 bases unmatched. Germline CDR1 reads SNHLY; CDR2 reads FYNNEI. CDR3 length: 14 residues. The CDR3 sequence is CASTVGQGASEQYF. CDR3 DNA sequence: TGTGCCAGCACTGTCGGACAGGGGGCTAGTGAGCAGTACTTC.

This chain uses TRBV2 with TRBJ2-5; D uncertain. V was pared by 5 bases and J by 5 bases, with 12 bases between. This CDR3 has 13 amino acids. CDR1 and CDR2 (germline): SNHLY, FYNNEI. The CDR3 region is CASSPDSWETQYF. CDR3 coding DNA: TGTGCCAGCAGTCCAGATTCGTGGGAGACCCAGTACTTC.

This clone has only a few counts. The J gene is TRBJ1-1, the V gene TRBV6-6; possible D gene TRBD1, 6 bases. The CDR3 is 13 amino acids. Per the germline V gene, CDR1 is MNHNY and CDR2 is SVGAGI (reference sequence). The V end lost 4 bases, the J end lost 6 bases, and 12 bases lay between the germline ends. CDR3 in amino acids: CASSWGTNAEAFF. CDR3 DNA: TGTGCCAGCAGTTGGGGGACAAACGCTGAAGCTTTCTTT.

V gene TRBV2 combines with J gene TRBJ2-3; D is unclear. This CDR3 spans 18 amino acids. The germline gives CDR1 SNHLY, CDR2 FYNNEI. Trimming left V 3 bases short and J 0 bases short, with 19 bases between. CDR3 sequence reads: CASSEIVFGSPSTDTQYF. The CDR3 DNA sequence: TGTGCCAGCAGTGAGATAGTATTTGGTAGCCCGAGCACAGATACGCAGTATTTT.

The V call is TRBV9, the J call TRBJ1-1; TRBD1 agrees at 7 bases. The V segment lost 1 base and the J segment 8 bases; nucleotides outside the gene matches: 5. Germline CDR1 is SGDLS and CDR2 is YYNGEE. This CDR3 has 13 residues. The CDR3 region has the DNA TGTGCCAGCAGCGTAAGACGACAGGGCGAAGCTTTCTTT. Translating gives CASSVRRQGEAFF.

With regard to this clone: At one end, the junction sequence differs from germline, possibly due to a read error. The chain recombines TRBV2 with TRBJ2-4; TRBD2 aligns across 8 bases. Germline-derived CDR1 and CDR2 are SNHLY and FYNNEI. The CDR3 has 16 residues. CDR3 nucleotides: TGTGCCAGCAGTGCTGAAAGCGGGAGCCCCAAAAACAGTCAGTACTTC. This translates into CASSAESGSPKNSQYF. Complete variable domain (other parts from reference TRBV2 and TRBJ2-4): EPEVTQTPSHQVTQMGQEVILRCVPISNHLYFYWYRQILGQKVEFLVSFYNNEISEKSEIFDDQFSVERPDGSNFTLKIRSTKLEDSAMYFCASSAESGSPKNSQYFGAGTRLSVL.

This clone was seen just once. The genes are TRBV4-2 and TRBJ1-1; perhaps TRBD1 as D (5 bases). CDR3 length equals 15 residues. V lost 0 bases and J lost 7, with 15 bases in between. CDR1 is LGHNA and CDR2 is YNFKEQ in the germline V gene. In DNA, the CDR3 is TGTGCCAGCAGCCAAGATGGGGCAGCGTTAAATGAAGCTTTCTTT. Translating it yields CASSQDGAALNEAFF.

The V gene is TRBV10-2, the J gene TRBJ1-1; 7 nucleotides align to TRBD1. The germline CDR1 and CDR2 sequences are WSHSY and SAAADI. Germline trimming cut 4 bases from V and 9 bases from J; bases unmatched to any gene: 2. This CDR3 contains 11 residues. CDR3 DNA: TGCGCCAGCAGTGGGGACAGTAAAGCTTTCTTT. It is translated as CASSGDSKAFF.

V and J are TRBV7-9 and TRBJ2-3, with 8 bases matching TRBD2. The CDR3 totals 14 residues. The V and J ends lost 2 bases and 5 bases, in that order; junction bases with no gene match: 3. Germline lookup yields CDR1 SEHNR and CDR2 FQNEAQ (reference sequence). The CDR3 coding sequence is TGTGCCAGCAGCTTATCGGGGGGGAAAGATACGCAGTATTTT. Protein: CASSLSGGKDTQYF.

The rearrangement uses TRBV28 and TRBJ2-1; TRBD2 matches 14 bases. The V and J ends lost 6 bases and 2 bases, in that order; junction bases with no gene match: 3. Germline lookup yields CDR1 MDHEN and CDR2 SYDVKM. The CDR3 has 16 amino acids. The CDR3, as DNA: TGTGCCAGCAGGGGGACTAGCGGGAGCGCCTACAATGAGCAGTTCTTC. Translating gives CASRGTSGSAYNEQFF.

The sample holds a few counts of this clone. The chain employs TRBV5-8 and TRBJ2-7; 7 bases agree with TRBD1. V lost 4 bases to trimming and J lost 5 bases; unmatched junction nucleotides: 9. CDR1 and CDR2 from the germline V gene are SGHTS and YDEGEE. This CDR3 spans 14 amino acids. The CDR3 is CASSPGQANDEQYF. In DNA, the CDR3 is TGTGCCAGCAGCCCCGGACAGGCGAACGACGAGCAGTACTTC.

The V and J genes are TRBV29-1 and TRBJ1-1; 8 bases match TRBD1. V gave up 6 bases and J gave up 4 bases; unmatched junction bases: 10. Germline V CDR1 and CDR2: SQVTM, ANQGSEA. This CDR3 is 14 amino acids long. CDR3 amino acids: CSVEPGGGVTEAFF. The CDR3 DNA reads as TGCAGCGTCGAACCAGGGGGCGGTGTCACTGAAGCTTTCTTT.

DNA for the CDR3: TGCGCCAGCAGCGCCCAGGGGTTGGGAGTTTCCAACACCTTC. It is translated as CASSAQGLGVSNTF. J is TRBJ1-2 and V is TRBV5-1, with D possibly being TRBD1 (6 bases). Germline CDR1 and CDR2: SGHRS and YFSETQ. V was pared by 4 bases and J by 12 bases, with 22 bases between. The CDR3 loop spans 14 amino acids. Drawing the rest from reference TRBV5-1 and TRBJ1-2, the complete variable domain is KAGVTQTPRYLIKTRGQQVTLSCSPISGHRSVSWYQQTPGQGLQFLFEYFSETQRNKGNFPGRFSGRQFSNSRSEMNVSTLELGDSALYLCASSAQGLGVSNTFGSGTRLTVV.

There are a few counts of this clone. Sequence at one end of the junction differs from germline and may be a read error. V and J are TRBV5-1 and TRBJ2-6, with D maybe TRBD1 (6 bases). From germline, CDR1 is SGHRS and CDR2 YFSETQ. The CDR3 totals 17 residues. The chain's CDR3 is CASSLVQGPIGANGLTF. CDR3 DNA: TGCGCCAGCAGCTTGGTACAGGGCCCCATCGGGGCCAACGGCCTGACTTTC.

This clone was counted a few times. The chain couples TRBV18 to TRBJ1-2; TRBD1 matches 8 bases. CDR1 and CDR2 (germline): KGHSH, LQKENI. The CDR3 totals 15 residues. V was pared by 0 bases and J by 7 bases, with 7 bases of the junction left unmatched. The CDR3 loop reads CASSPPTGARGGYTF. CDR3 nucleotide sequence: TGTGCCAGCTCACCACCGACAGGGGCTCGGGGTGGCTACACCTTC.

The chain carries TRBV28 and TRBJ1-4; TRBD1 is a possible D gene (6 bases). Trimming stripped 6 bases from V and 6 bases from J, with 20 bases between. From germline, CDR1 is MDHEN and CDR2 SYDVKM. This CDR3 spans 16 amino acids. The CDR3 protein is CASRAGVRGPYEKLFF. The DNA for the CDR3 is TGTGCCAGCAGGGCGGGGGTCCGGGGGCCTTATGAAAAACTGTTTTTT.

This rearrangement joins TRBV6-6 to TRBJ1-4, with D possibly matching TRBD1 (5 bases). V was cut by 5 bases and J by 8 bases, with 21 bases left in between. CDR1 MNHNY and CDR2 SVGAGI come from the germline V gene (reference sequence). The CDR3 runs to 16 residues. As DNA, the CDR3 is TGTGCCAGCAGTCCCCGGGGCCGGGCGGGAAGGGAAAAACTGTTTTTT. Its protein is CASSPRGRAGREKLFF.